This is a list of T cell receptor beta chains from one sample in a study of neurological immune-mediated disorders. Via MiXCR, TCRdb re-called the 5' RACE reads, giving one row per CDR3 protein. This sample carries about 53,000 distinct CDR3 sequences, more than 7% of them seen once, and the ten largest clones take roughly 2%. Specimen: PBMCs. All receptors derive from a woman in her 40s in good health. CDR3s include the opening cysteine and the closing phenylalanine or tryptophan. The D gene is left open where the match is weak. Size values are once, few and many counts, or a class for expanded clones, and some rows have none.

v_gene: TRBV12-3/TRBV12-4; d_gene: -; j_gene: TRBJ2-3; abundance: many; CDR3aa: CASTPRTDTQYF; CDR3nt: TGTGCCAGCACCCCCCGCACAGATACGCAGTATTTT
v_gene: TRBV6-2/TRBV6-3; d_gene: -; j_gene: TRBJ2-4; abundance: many; CDR3aa: CAAGQTKNIQYF; CDR3nt: TGTGCGGCGGGACAGACCAAAAACATTCAGTACTTC
v_gene: TRBV10-3; d_gene: -; j_gene: TRBJ2-2; abundance: few; CDR3aa: CAISESGQGNTGELFF; CDR3nt: TGTGCCATCAGTGAGTCCGGGCAGGGGAACACCGGGGAGCTGTTTTTT
v_gene: TRBV20-1; d_gene: -; j_gene: TRBJ2-4; abundance: many; CDR3aa: CSGTDPGLLNIQYF; CDR3nt: TGCAGTGGAACCGACCCTGGACTTCTAAACATTCAGTACTTC
v_gene: TRBV24-1; d_gene: -; j_gene: TRBJ2-5; abundance: many; CDR3aa: CATSDSRADGETQYF; CDR3nt: TGTGCCACCAGTGATTCCAGGGCTGACGGGGAGACCCAGTACTTC
v_gene: TRBV25-1; d_gene: -; j_gene: TRBJ2-7; abundance: many; CDR3aa: CASSEVFSGGSEQYF; CDR3nt: TGTGCCAGCAGTGAAGTCTTTTCCGGGGGCTCCGAGCAGTACTTC
v_gene: TRBV5-1; d_gene: TRBD2; j_gene: TRBJ2-1; abundance: many; CDR3aa: CASSPLPGGPNEQFF; CDR3nt: TGCGCCAGCAGCCCGCTGCCGGGGGGGCCGAATGAGCAGTTCTTC
v_gene: TRBV20-1; d_gene: TRBD1; j_gene: TRBJ1-3; abundance: many; CDR3aa: CSARTGDSGNTIYF; CDR3nt: TGCAGTGCTAGAACAGGGGATTCGGGAAACACCATATATTTT
v_gene: TRBV18; d_gene: -; j_gene: TRBJ2-3; abundance: -; CDR3aa: CASSPGGATTDTQYF; CDR3nt: TGTGCCAGCTCACCAGGGGGGGCAACCACAGATACGCAGTATTTT
v_gene: TRBV5-1; d_gene: -; j_gene: TRBJ2-6; abundance: -; CDR3aa: CASSPVFGALSVANVPTF; CDR3nt: TGCGCCAGCAGTCCTGTGTTCGGGGCCCTCTCTGTGGCCAACGTCCCGACTTTC
v_gene: TRBV11-1; d_gene: -; j_gene: TRBJ2-1; abundance: many; CDR3aa: CASSLEGNEQFF; CDR3nt: TGTGCCAGCAGCTTAGAAGGTAATGAGCAGTTCTTC
v_gene: TRBV10-2; d_gene: -; j_gene: TRBJ2-3; abundance: many; CDR3aa: CASSTGVEADTQYF; CDR3nt: TGCGCCAGCAGTACGGGAGTTGAGGCAGATACGCAGTATTTT
v_gene: TRBV7-2; d_gene: -; j_gene: TRBJ2-3; abundance: many; CDR3aa: CASSLVLGGGTDTQYF; CDR3nt: TGTGCCAGCAGCTTAGTACTAGGGGGAGGCACAGATACGCAGTATTTT
v_gene: TRBV19; d_gene: -; j_gene: TRBJ2-3; abundance: many; CDR3aa: CASSAYRDLGDTQYF; CDR3nt: TGTGCCAGTAGTGCCTACAGGGACCTGGGAGATACGCAGTATTTT
v_gene: TRBV7-9; d_gene: -; j_gene: TRBJ1-1; abundance: many; CDR3aa: CASSLVAVGGAGNTEAFF; CDR3nt: TGTGCCAGCAGCTTAGTGGCTGTTGGGGGCGCAGGGAACACTGAAGCTTTCTTT
v_gene: TRBV10-3; d_gene: -; j_gene: TRBJ1-1; abundance: -; CDR3aa: CAISRDYTEAFF; CDR3nt: TGTGCCATCAGTCGGGATTACACTGAAGCTTTCTTT
v_gene: TRBV29-1; d_gene: TRBD1; j_gene: TRBJ2-1; abundance: many; CDR3aa: CSASGTGDNEQFF; CDR3nt: TGCAGCGCCAGCGGGACAGGGGACAATGAGCAGTTCTTC
v_gene: TRBV14; d_gene: -; j_gene: TRBJ2-1; abundance: many; CDR3aa: CASSQVFDSGSYNEQFF; CDR3nt: TGTGCCAGCAGCCAAGTGTTCGACAGTGGCTCCTACAATGAGCAGTTCTTC
v_gene: TRBV4-3; d_gene: -; j_gene: TRBJ2-2; abundance: many; CDR3aa: CASSQDGIFSGELFF; CDR3nt: TGCGCCAGCAGCCAAGACGGAATTTTTTCCGGGGAGCTGTTTTTT
v_gene: TRBV20-1; d_gene: -; j_gene: TRBJ2-7; abundance: many; CDR3aa: CSASSGAFSYEQYF; CDR3nt: TGCAGTGCTAGTTCGGGGGCGTTCTCCTACGAGCAGTACTTC
v_gene: TRBV4-3; d_gene: TRBD2; j_gene: TRBJ2-3; abundance: many; CDR3aa: CASSQDNSGVGGDTQYF; CDR3nt: TGCGCCAGCAGCCAAGATAACAGCGGGGTTGGGGGAGATACGCAGTATTTT
v_gene: TRBV20-1; d_gene: -; j_gene: TRBJ1-2; abundance: many; CDR3aa: CSAEEKRGRIAGYTF; CDR3nt: TGCAGTGCCGAAGAAAAGCGGGGAAGAATAGCTGGCTACACCTTC
v_gene: TRBV12-3/TRBV12-4; d_gene: -; j_gene: TRBJ1-1; abundance: many; CDR3aa: CATSSLTGSDTEAFF; CDR3nt: TGTGCCACCTCTTCCCTAACGGGGTCGGACACTGAAGCTTTCTTT
v_gene: TRBV29-1; d_gene: -; j_gene: TRBJ1-1; abundance: many; CDR3aa: CSVAGHQNTEAFF; CDR3nt: TGCAGCGTTGCGGGACATCAGAACACTGAAGCTTTCTTT
v_gene: TRBV5-5; d_gene: -; j_gene: TRBJ2-5; abundance: many; CDR3aa: CASSLAGGVQETQYF; CDR3nt: TGTGCCAGCAGCTTGGCCGGGGGAGTCCAAGAGACCCAGTACTTC
v_gene: TRBV12-3/TRBV12-4; d_gene: TRBD2; j_gene: TRBJ2-7; abundance: many; CDR3aa: CASSPTPRGASGRRPYEQYF; CDR3nt: TGTGCCAGCAGTCCAACTCCCCGGGGGGCTAGCGGGAGGAGACCCTACGAGCAGTACTTC
v_gene: TRBV5-1; d_gene: -; j_gene: TRBJ1-2; abundance: -; CDR3aa: CANSTGQNYGYTF; CDR3nt: TGCGCCAACAGCACAGGACAGAACTATGGCTACACCTTT
v_gene: TRBV27; d_gene: -; j_gene: TRBJ2-7; abundance: many; CDR3aa: CASSLGPSGVHEQYF; CDR3nt: TGTGCCAGCAGTCTAGGACCCTCAGGGGTCCACGAGCAGTACTTC
v_gene: TRBV5-1; d_gene: TRBD1; j_gene: TRBJ2-1; abundance: many; CDR3aa: CASSRGTGGRSSYNEQFF; CDR3nt: TGCGCCAGCAGCCGTGGGACAGGGGGACGGAGCTCCTACAATGAGCAGTTCTTC
v_gene: TRBV6-5; d_gene: -; j_gene: TRBJ2-7; abundance: many; CDR3aa: CASRRSGDSYEQYF; CDR3nt: TGTGCCAGCAGGCGATCAGGAGACTCCTACGAGCAGTACTTC
v_gene: TRBV18; d_gene: TRBD1; j_gene: TRBJ1-5; abundance: -; CDR3aa: CASSTGYGQPQHF; CDR3nt: TGTGCCAGCTCGACAGGGTACGGACAGCCCCAGCATTTT
v_gene: TRBV9; d_gene: -; j_gene: TRBJ2-3; abundance: many; CDR3aa: CASSVGTTDTQYF; CDR3nt: TGTGCCAGCAGCGTAGGAACCACAGATACGCAGTATTTT
v_gene: TRBV4-3; d_gene: -; j_gene: TRBJ1-1; abundance: many; CDR3aa: CASSQEAGINTEAFF; CDR3nt: TGCGCCAGCAGCCAAGAGGCAGGTATAAACACTGAAGCTTTCTTT
v_gene: TRBV6-2/TRBV6-3; d_gene: TRBD2; j_gene: TRBJ2-1; abundance: many; CDR3aa: CASSYPTGLAGLSYNEQFF; CDR3nt: TGTGCCAGCAGTTACCCTACGGGGCTAGCGGGTCTCTCCTACAATGAGCAGTTCTTC
v_gene: TRBV7-2; d_gene: -; j_gene: TRBJ2-5; abundance: many; CDR3aa: CASSNYGVQETQYF; CDR3nt: TGTGCCAGCAGCAATTACGGGGTACAAGAGACCCAGTACTTC
v_gene: TRBV6-1; d_gene: TRBD1; j_gene: TRBJ1-2; abundance: many; CDR3aa: CASNSGQGGYGYTF; CDR3nt: TGTGCCAGCAACTCGGGACAGGGGGGGTATGGCTACACCTTC
v_gene: TRBV6-2/TRBV6-3; d_gene: -; j_gene: TRBJ1-2; abundance: many; CDR3aa: CASSIQGFGYGYTF; CDR3nt: TGTGCCAGCAGTATCCAGGGGTTCGGCTATGGCTACACCTTC
v_gene: TRBV5-8; d_gene: -; j_gene: TRBJ1-2; abundance: many; CDR3aa: CASSLVRTYGYTF; CDR3nt: TGTGCCAGCAGCTTGGTACGGACCTATGGCTACACCTTC
v_gene: TRBV5-1; d_gene: TRBD1; j_gene: TRBJ2-3; abundance: many; CDR3aa: CASTGTGVGDTQYF; CDR3nt: TGCGCCAGTACCGGGACAGGGGTAGGAGATACGCAGTATTTT
v_gene: TRBV7-9; d_gene: -; j_gene: TRBJ1-1; abundance: many; CDR3aa: CASSFESATEAFF; CDR3nt: TGTGCCAGCAGCTTTGAATCGGCAACTGAAGCTTTCTTT
v_gene: TRBV7-9; d_gene: -; j_gene: TRBJ2-7; abundance: many; CDR3aa: CASSRLDGAYEQYF; CDR3nt: TGTGCCAGCAGCCGACTGGACGGAGCTTACGAGCAGTACTTC
v_gene: TRBV5-1; d_gene: TRBD1; j_gene: TRBJ2-7; abundance: many; CDR3aa: CASSQDRAFYEQYF; CDR3nt: TGCGCCAGCAGCCAGGACAGGGCGTTTTACGAGCAGTACTTC
v_gene: TRBV7-9; d_gene: -; j_gene: TRBJ2-7; abundance: many; CDR3aa: CASSFRGSGYEQYF; CDR3nt: TGTGCCAGCAGCTTTCGGGGGTCAGGCTACGAGCAGTACTTC
v_gene: TRBV3-1; d_gene: TRBD1; j_gene: TRBJ1-1; abundance: -; CDR3aa: CTSSGTGRRTEAFF; CDR3nt: TGTACCAGCAGCGGGACAGGCAGGAGGACTGAAGCTTTCTTT
v_gene: TRBV19; d_gene: TRBD1; j_gene: TRBJ2-7; abundance: many; CDR3aa: CASSADRGVEQYF; CDR3nt: TGTGCCAGTAGTGCGGACAGGGGGGTCGAGCAGTACTTC
v_gene: TRBV20-1; d_gene: -; j_gene: TRBJ1-1; abundance: many; CDR3aa: CSAAGQHTEAFF; CDR3nt: TGCAGTGCTGCCGGACAGCACACTGAAGCTTTCTTT
v_gene: TRBV20-1; d_gene: -; j_gene: TRBJ1-2; abundance: many; CDR3aa: CSASEGDLALNGYTF; CDR3nt: TGCAGTGCTAGTGAGGGAGACCTTGCACTGAATGGCTACACCTTC
v_gene: TRBV15; d_gene: TRBD2; j_gene: TRBJ2-1; abundance: many; CDR3aa: CATSRETSGRDEQFF; CDR3nt: TGTGCCACCAGCAGAGAAACTAGCGGGAGGGATGAGCAGTTCTTC
v_gene: TRBV20-1; d_gene: TRBD1; j_gene: TRBJ2-5; abundance: many; CDR3aa: CSARGDRETQYF; CDR3nt: TGCAGTGCTAGAGGGGACAGGGAGACCCAGTACTTC
v_gene: TRBV9; d_gene: -; j_gene: TRBJ1-4; abundance: many; CDR3aa: CASSAGSGPGKKLFF; CDR3nt: TGTGCCAGCAGCGCGGGGAGTGGACCCGGAAAAAAACTGTTTTTT
v_gene: TRBV18; d_gene: -; j_gene: TRBJ1-5; abundance: once; CDR3aa: CASSPGVHQPQHF; CDR3nt: TGTGCCAGCTCACCAGGGGTCCATCAGCCCCAGCATTTT
v_gene: TRBV20-1; d_gene: -; j_gene: TRBJ1-2; abundance: many; CDR3aa: CSARDPSSYGYTF; CDR3nt: TGCAGTGCTAGAGATCCCTCCTCCTATGGCTACACCTTC
v_gene: TRBV3-1; d_gene: -; j_gene: TRBJ1-3; abundance: many; CDR3aa: CASSQVAGAGNTIYF; CDR3nt: TGTGCCAGCAGCCAAGTGGCAGGGGCTGGAAACACCATATATTTT
v_gene: TRBV5-5; d_gene: TRBD1; j_gene: TRBJ1-5; abundance: -; CDR3aa: CASSLWVGGGVQPQHF; CDR3nt: TGTGCCAGCAGTTTATGGGTTGGAGGGGGCGTTCAGCCCCAGCATTTT
v_gene: TRBV7-2; d_gene: -; j_gene: TRBJ1-2; abundance: many; CDR3aa: CASSLERPGHGYTF; CDR3nt: TGTGCCAGCAGCTTAGAAAGGCCAGGGCATGGCTACACCTTC
v_gene: TRBV20-1; d_gene: TRBD1; j_gene: TRBJ1-3; abundance: many; CDR3aa: CSATTGVGGNTIYF; CDR3nt: TGCAGTGCAACGACAGGGGTTGGGGGAAACACCATATATTTT